This T cell receptor beta chain was sequenced for a study of blood T cell repertoires in COVID-19. At the level of the study: Samples representing acute and convalescent COVID-19 were sourced from the United States, Italy and Spain. Nucleic acid was either cDNA or gDNA, and it came from T cells, B-cell-depleted T cells, or PBMCs.

Original methodology: How many nucleated cells were present was estimated from reference gene primer amplification. The table came from immunoSEQ multiplex PCR; TCRdb's copy has only in-frame clones and leaves some out. V and J calls and clone size follow that table, whereas D and trimming were derived from the DNA. The sample lists a few hundred thousand clones; more than 80% were seen once. Trimming took 1 base from V and 3 from J; bases not matched to a gene: 8. This CDR3 contains 17 residues. CDR1 and CDR2 (germline): SGHAT, FQNNGV. This receptor was taken from a woman aged 40 to 49 with acute or convalescent COVID-19. This chain joins TRBV11-2 and TRBJ2-1, with 8 bases identical to TRBD1. Sequenced sample: peripheral blood. DNA of the CDR3: TGTGCCAGCAGCTTAGTCGGGGACAGGCTCCACTACAATGAGCAGTTCTTC. Protein sequence: CASSLVGDRLHYNEQFF.